A single sample is the source of the 25 T cell receptor beta chains below, sequenced in a study of response to subunit inactivated influenza vaccine. TCRdb redid the calling of the RT-PCR reads with MiXCR, one entry per CDR3 protein. The sample lists about 310,000 distinct CDR3 sequences, about a fifth seen once, with about a tenth in the top ten. The sequencing used PBMCs from blood, collected less than 22 months after vaccination. The receptor source for this set is a man between 50 and 69 years old who received an inactivated influenza vaccine.

At least ten counts were recorded for this clonotype. This chain joins TRBV4-2 and TRBJ2-3, with 8 positions matching TRBD2. This CDR3 comprises 16 residues. Germline V lookup: CDR1 LGHNA, CDR2 YNFKEQ. J was trimmed by 0 bases and V by 0 bases; bases with no gene match: 2. CDR3 bases: TGTGCCAGCAGCCAAGATCGGGGGGGTAGCACAGATACGCAGTATTTT. It is translated as CASSQDRGGSTDTQYF.

This clonotype was seen a handful of times. The genes are TRBV7-2 and TRBJ1-2, with D possibly being TRBD1 (6 bases). CDR3 length: 15 residues. V lost 5 bases and J 4 bases, leaving 17 bases between the germline ends. CDR1 SGHTA and CDR2 FQGNSA come from the germline V gene. CDR3 DNA: TGTGCCAGCAGCCCTCGGACAGATGGGGCCTATGGCTACACCTTC. It codes for CASSPRTDGAYGYTF.

Many counts were recorded for this clonotype. J is TRBJ2-1 and V is TRBV5-1, with TRBD2 identical over 11 bases. From germline, CDR1 is SGHRS and CDR2 YFSETQ. After removal of 1 base from V and 10 bases from J, the junction contained 10 bases not matched to a gene. The CDR3 sequence is 16 residues long. Here the CDR3 reads CASSLSTSGGGQEQFF. The DNA of the CDR3 is TGCGCCAGCAGCTTGTCCACTAGCGGGGGTGGTCAAGAGCAGTTCTTC. Based on the CDR3 plus reference TRBV5-1 and TRBJ2-1, the full variable domain is KAGVTQTPRYLIKTRGQQVTLSCSPISGHRSVSWYQQTPGQGLQFLFEYFSETQRNKGNFPGRFSGRQFSNSRSEMNVSTLELGDSALYLCASSLSTSGGGQEQFFGPGTRLTVL.

This clonotype occurred a few times. The CDR3 is CASSRGGALYNEQFF. CDR3 bases: TGTGCCAGCAGCCGCGGGGGGGCACTATACAATGAGCAGTTCTTC. V gene TRBV3-1 combines with J gene TRBJ2-1, with TRBD2 identical over 9 bases. Per the germline V gene, CDR1 is LGHDT and CDR2 is YNNKEL (reference sequence). The CDR3 covers 15 residues. After removal of 4 bases from V and 4 bases from J, the junction contained 5 bases not matched to a gene.

The V gene is TRBV29-1, the J gene TRBJ2-5, with a tentative D call TRBD1 (6 bases). The CDR3 extends over 14 amino acids. The germline V and J ends were trimmed by 6 bases and 2 bases, with 16 bases remaining between them. CDR1 SQVTM and CDR2 ANQGSEA come from the germline V gene. The CDR3 here is CSVARTAAQETQYF. Here the CDR3 DNA reads TGCAGCGTAGCTCGGACAGCAGCGCAAGAGACCCAGTACTTC.

This clonotype was found a few times. The genes are TRBV5-1 and TRBJ1-1; TRBD1 might be the D (6 bases). The V and J ends lost 0 bases and 3 bases respectively, with 12 bases between them. Germline CDR1 is SGHRS and CDR2 is YFSETQ. The CDR3 length is 15 residues. CDR3 nucleotides: TGCGCCAGCAGCTTGGCGGGGGCATTCTACACTGAAGCTTTCTTT. This sequence encodes CASSLAGAFYTEAFF.

Here the CDR3 reads CASTSDRSDYGYTF. CDR3 nucleotide sequence: TGTGCCAGCACCTCAGACAGATCTGACTATGGCTACACCTTC. V and J are TRBV7-2 and TRBJ1-2; D is possibly TRBD1 (5 bases). Trimming took 7 bases from V and 3 from J, leaving 15 bases between them. The CDR3 spans 14 residues. Germline V gene lookup returns CDR1 SGHTA and CDR2 FQGNSA.

This clonotype was seen a few times. The chain employs TRBV27 and TRBJ1-4; 9 bases line up with TRBD1. The ends lost 6 bases at V and 10 bases at J; junction bases unmatched: 9. Germline V gene sequence: CDR1 MNHEY, CDR2 SMNVEV (reference sequence). The CDR3 loop spans 14 amino acids. The CDR3 region is CASRGTGFSVKLFF. The CDR3 nucleotides are TGTGCCAGCAGGGGGACAGGGTTTTCTGTAAAACTGTTTTTT.

This clonotype was counted a few times. The CDR3 DNA reads TGTGCCTGGAAGGAGCTGACAATGGTCGGCTACACCTTC. It encodes CAWKELTMVGYTF. The gene calls are TRBV30 and TRBJ1-2; D unclear. CDR3 length equals 13 residues. V lost 4 bases to trimming and J lost 8 bases, with 17 bases between them. Per germline, CDR1 GTSNPN and CDR2 SVGIG (reference sequence).

This rearrangement joins TRBV20-1 to TRBJ2-1; 9 bases match TRBD2. The V gene end was trimmed by 6 bases and the J gene end by 7 bases; junction bases not matched to a gene: 7. The CDR3 has 13 amino acids. The germline V gene encodes CDR1 DFQATT and CDR2 SNEGSKA (reference sequence). The CDR3 bases are TGCAGTGCCCAGGGGACTAGCATAAATGAGCAGTTCTTC. Protein sequence: CSAQGTSINEQFF.

In this sample, this clonotype turned up many times. This chain connects TRBV29-1 to TRBJ1-5; no clear D gene. V lost 4 bases and J lost 1, with 11 bases in between. The CDR3 has 14 residues. CDR1 and CDR2 (germline): SQVTM, ANQGSEA. Here the CDR3 reads CSVAVGWSNQPQHF. CDR3 coding DNA: TGCAGCGTTGCGGTAGGGTGGAGCAATCAGCCCCAGCATTTT.

This chain links TRBV6-6 with TRBJ2-6; no clear D. Trimming shortened V by 11 bases and J by 0 bases, and 8 bases separated the two germline ends. CDR3 length: 13 amino acids. Germline V gene sequence: CDR1 MNHNY, CDR2 SVGAGI (reference sequence). The CDR3 protein is CALGGSGANVLTF. CDR3 in DNA: TGTGCCCTCGGCGGCTCTGGGGCCAACGTCCTGACTTTC.

The V call is TRBV12-3 or TRBV12-4, the J call TRBJ2-3; TRBD2 aligns across 7 bases. The CDR3 sequence is 18 residues long. V shed 7 bases and J 6 bases; nucleotides not matched to a gene: 22. The CDR3 region has the DNA TGTGCCAGCACCTCCACCCGACCCCTCAGCGGGGAAAGGGATACGCAGTATTTT. This encodes CASTSTRPLSGERDTQYF.

In DNA form, the CDR3 reads TGCAGTGTTCGGACAAGGGGGTCTTCTGGGGCCAACGTCCTGACTTTC. It codes for CSVRTRGSSGANVLTF. The rearrangement joins TRBV20-1 to TRBJ2-6, with D possibly matching TRBD1 (6 bases). The CDR3 has 16 amino acids. Trimming took off 7 bases at V and 1 base at J, with 17 bases between the two ends. Germline values: CDR1 DFQATT, CDR2 SNEGSKA (reference sequence).

The table lists this clonotype with many counts. The V call is TRBV20-1, the J call TRBJ1-5; D gene ambiguous. There are 13 residues in the CDR3. Trimming shortened V by 1 base and J by 7 bases, and 11 bases separated the two germline ends. Germline lookup yields CDR1 DFQATT and CDR2 SNEGSKA (reference sequence). The CDR3 DNA reads as TGCAGTGCTAGAGGGGAGACACGGCAGCCCCAGCATTTT. Amino acid sequence: CSARGETRQPQHF.

The chain uses TRBV3-1 and TRBJ1-3; D remains unclear. The V end lost 1 base, the J end lost 4 bases, and 11 bases lay between the germline ends. In germline, CDR1 is LGHDT, CDR2 YNNKEL (reference sequence). The CDR3 is 15 residues long. This CDR3 reads CASSQGPAPGNTIYF. DNA for the CDR3: TGTGCCAGCAGCCAAGGGCCTGCCCCGGGAAACACCATATATTTT.

This clonotype was seen a handful of times. V usage is TRBV28 and J usage is TRBJ1-2; D is undetermined. Trimming left V 3 bases short and J 8 bases short, with 7 bases between. The CDR3 covers 11 residues. The germline V gene encodes CDR1 MDHEN and CDR2 SYDVKM. The CDR3 loop reads CASSFQDGYTF. CDR3 coding DNA: TGTGCCAGCAGTTTCCAGGACGGCTACACCTTC.

In this sample, this clonotype turned up a few times. J is TRBJ1-1 and V is TRBV29-1, with TRBD1 identical over 11 bases. CDR1 SQVTM and CDR2 ANQGSEA come from the germline V gene. Losses at the gene ends were 6 bases for V and 4 bases for J; bases not matched to a gene: 4. The length of the CDR3 is 13 residues. CDR3 nucleotide sequence: TGCAGCGTCGGACAGGGGGCAAGCACTGAAGCTTTCTTT. This codes for CSVGQGASTEAFF.

The table lists this clonotype with a few counts. The chain uses TRBV4-1 and TRBJ1-5; a possible D gene is TRBD1 (5 bases). Between the trimmed V and J ends, which lost 0 bases and 0 bases, there was a span of 9 bases. In germline, CDR1 is MGHRA, CDR2 YSYEKL. This CDR3 comprises 16 residues. The CDR3 is CASSQDRTLSNQPQHF. In DNA, the CDR3 is TGCGCCAGCAGCCAAGATCGGACACTTAGCAATCAGCCCCAGCATTTT.

The table lists this clonotype with a few counts. The V gene is TRBV7-2, the J gene TRBJ2-1; 8 positions agree with TRBD2. The CDR3 covers 15 residues. Germline V gives CDR1 SGHTA, CDR2 FQGNSA. The J segment lost 3 bases and the V segment lost 5 bases, leaving 6 bases of the junction unmatched. In DNA, the CDR3 is TGTGCCAGCAGCCCAACTAGCGGAAACTACAATGAGCAGTTCTTC. Encoded protein: CASSPTSGNYNEQFF.

This clonotype has a count of ten or more. The genes are TRBV6-2 or TRBV6-3 and TRBJ2-5; D is possibly TRBD2 (5 bases). V was clipped by 7 bases and J by 4 bases, with 10 bases between them. This CDR3 comprises 12 residues. Germline-derived CDR1 and CDR2 are MNHEY and SVGEGT. The CDR3, as DNA: TGTGCCAGCACCCAAGGAGGAGAGACCCAGTACTTC. This gives the protein CASTQGGETQYF.

The chain combines TRBV6-2 or TRBV6-3 with TRBJ2-1; 11 nucleotides match TRBD2. Germline-derived CDR1 and CDR2 are MNHEY and SVGEGT. This CDR3 is 15 amino acids long. After removal of 5 bases from V and 6 bases from J, the junction contained 6 bases not matched to a gene. In nucleotides, the CDR3 is TGTGCCAGCAGTCCACTAGCGGGGGCTTCCAATGAGCAGTTCTTC. It translates to CASSPLAGASNEQFF.

The genes are TRBV18 and TRBJ1-2; 11 nucleotides line up with TRBD1. CDR1 KGHSH and CDR2 LQKENI come from the germline V gene. The CDR3 loop spans 19 amino acids. V lost 2 bases, J lost 6 bases, and 17 bases stayed unmatched. Written as DNA, the CDR3 is TGTGCCAGCTCACCAGTCCTGTCGGACAGGGGGCTATCCGGGAATGGCTACACCTTC. Its translation: CASSPVLSDRGLSGNGYTF.

The chain is built from TRBV15 and TRBJ2-1, with TRBD1 matching over 7 bases. The CDR3 runs 15 residues. The trim removed 6 bases at V and 2 bases at J, leaving 7 bases unmatched. Per the germline V gene, CDR1 is LNHNV and CDR2 is YYDKDF (reference sequence). CDR3 bases: TGTGCCACCAGAGCCGGCCAGGGGGCCTACAATGAGCAGTTCTTC. Translated: CATRAGQGAYNEQFF.

V gene TRBV7-6 combines with J gene TRBJ2-7; D call uncertain. Trimming pared 0 bases from V and 6 bases from J, leaving 9 bases between. The CDR3 covers 13 residues. Germline CDR1 and CDR2: SGHVS and FNYEAQ. The CDR3 reads CASSLALSREQYF. DNA for the CDR3: TGTGCCAGCAGCTTAGCTCTGTCCCGCGAGCAGTACTTC.